These 24 T cell receptor beta chains were all obtained from the same sample, sequenced in a study of cytomegalovirus exposure and HLA in healthy donors (TCRdb year 2017). The protocol used for the library was the immunoSEQ multiplex PCR assay. A mixture of 60 forward primers for TCR Vbeta segments and 13 reverse primers for TCR Jbeta segments was used in the multiplex PCR. TCRdb carries this immuneACCESS record with in-frame sequences only. Its versions omit some clonotypes, under half of them owing to an unresolved V gene in the studies checked, with the rest unexplained. The sample table holds 200,000 or so clones, of which around 81% were seen once. In total, the top ten clones hold around 1.9% of the sample. The sequenced sample consisted of PBMCs. All receptors come from a woman under 30 in good health and CMV-seropositive.

The V call is TRBV2, the J call TRBJ2-5; 12 bases are shared with TRBD2. J gave up 2 bases and V 3 bases, and 4 bases lay outside the gene matches. The CDR3 sequence is 16 residues long. CDR1 and CDR2 (germline): SNHLY, FYNNEI. The DNA of the CDR3 is TGTGCCAGCAGTGAGGCTACTAGCGGGGGGCAAGAGACCCAGTACTTC. Its translation is CASSEATSGGQETQYF.

The rearrangement uses TRBV6-5 and TRBJ2-2; a possible D gene is TRBD1 (6 bases). The CDR3 is 13 amino acids. CDR1 MNHEY and CDR2 SVGAGI come from the germline V gene. Trimming cost V 10 bases and J 5 bases, with 14 bases left between them. The DNA of the CDR3 is TGTGCCATCTCAGGGACACAGACCGGGGAGCTGTTTTTT. Protein: CAISGTQTGELFF.

CDR3 sequence (DNA): TGCGCCAGCAGCCGGGACACGAACACCGGGGAGCTGTTTTTT. As protein: CASSRDTNTGELFF. The gene calls are TRBV5-1 and TRBJ2-2, with a weak D call TRBD1 (6 bases). Germline lookup yields CDR1 SGHRS and CDR2 YFSETQ. V was pared by 4 bases and J by 0 bases, with 7 bases between. The CDR3 is 14 residues long.

The table lists this clone with a few counts. As DNA, the CDR3 is TGTGCCAGCAGTGCTGGGGGGGGGAAGCAGTACGTC. It yields the protein CASSAGGGKQYV. The chain couples TRBV6-1 to TRBJ2-7; 7 bases match TRBD2. The germline CDR1 and CDR2 sequences are MNHNS and SASEGT. V lost 4 bases and J lost 8; bases outside the gene matches: 5. This CDR3 contains 12 residues.

The chain joins TRBV13 to TRBJ2-1, with 7 bases lining up with TRBD1. Germline trimming cut 6 bases from V and 8 bases from J; bases unmatched to any gene: 13. Germline V CDR1 and CDR2: PRHDT, FYEKMQ (reference sequence). This CDR3 spans 15 amino acids. DNA of the CDR3: TGTGCCAGCAGACTCCGGGACAGCTTTCGCGATGAGCAGTTCTTC. As protein: CASRLRDSFRDEQFF.

J is TRBJ2-3 and V is TRBV30, with TRBD2 matching over 10 bases. CDR3 size: 15 residues. Per the germline V gene, CDR1 is GTSNPN and CDR2 is SVGIG (reference sequence). V was clipped by 4 bases and J by 6 bases; unmatched bases: 10. CDR3 coding DNA: TGTGCCTGGACCCTCGGTCTAGCGGGAGTTGATACGCAGTATTTT. It specifies CAWTLGLAGVDTQYF. Complete variable domain (other parts from reference TRBV30 and TRBJ2-3): SQTIHQWPATLVQPVGSPLSLECTVEGTSNPNLYWYRQAAGRGLQLLFYSVGIGQISSEVPQNLSASRPQDRQFILSSKKLLLSDSGFYLCAWTLGLAGVDTQYFGPGTRLTVL.

The chain is built from TRBV15 and TRBJ2-4; 7 bases agree with TRBD2. The germline gives CDR1 LNHNV, CDR2 YYDKDF (reference sequence). This CDR3 has 15 residues. The V segment lost 1 base and the J segment 7 bases; nucleotides outside the gene matches: 7. In nucleotides, the CDR3 is TGTGCCACCAGCAGAGGTGGCGGGAGTGTTAACATTCAGTACTTC. It translates to CATSRGGGSVNIQYF.

The CDR3 region has the DNA TGTGCCAGCAGAGCATGGGGAGAAGTGCGAAATCAGCCCCAGCATTTT. This sequence encodes CASRAWGEVRNQPQHF. V and J are TRBV2 and TRBJ1-5; D is unclear. Germline lookup yields CDR1 SNHLY and CDR2 FYNNEI. V gave up 6 bases and J gave up 4 bases, with 19 bases separating them. This CDR3 is 16 amino acids long.

The chain links TRBV5-6 to TRBJ2-2; D is uncertain. CDR3 size: 15 residues. Germline V CDR1 and CDR2: SGHDT, YYEEEE. Deletions cut 0 bases from V and 2 bases from J, with 8 bases between. In DNA form, the CDR3 reads TGTGCCAGCAGCTTGGTCAGTTATAACACCGGGGAGCTGTTTTTT. As protein: CASSLVSYNTGELFF.

Comments on this clone: Other nucleotide sequences from this sample produce the same CDR3. This sequence joins TRBV9 and TRBJ1-2, with D tentatively TRBD1 (6 bases). The CDR3 is 15 amino acids. V was pared by 2 bases and J by 2 bases, with 13 bases between. Germline CDR1 is SGDLS and CDR2 is YYNGEE. The CDR3 nucleotides are TGTGCCAGCAGCGTCTCCAGGGGTGTCAACTATGGCTACACCTTC. It encodes CASSVSRGVNYGYTF.

The CDR3 loop is CASSIPYRGQSTEAFF. The CDR3 coding sequence is TGCGCCAGCAGCATACCCTACAGGGGGCAGAGCACTGAAGCTTTCTTT. This chain links TRBV5-1 with TRBJ1-1; 9 bases line up with TRBD1. The CDR3 runs to 16 residues. The V gene end was trimmed by 4 bases and the J gene end by 4 bases; junction bases not matched to a gene: 11. Germline V CDR1 and CDR2: SGHRS, YFSETQ. Drawing the rest from reference TRBV5-1 and TRBJ1-1, the complete variable domain is KAGVTQTPRYLIKTRGQQVTLSCSPISGHRSVSWYQQTPGQGLQFLFEYFSETQRNKGNFPGRFSGRQFSNSRSEMNVSTLELGDSALYLCASSIPYRGQSTEAFFGQGTRLTVV.

The genes are TRBV5-4 and TRBJ2-7; TRBD2 agrees at 13 bases. The ends lost 5 bases at V and 5 bases at J; junction bases unmatched: 10. Germline CDR1 reads SGHNT; CDR2 reads YYREEE (reference sequence). The CDR3 is 16 amino acids. The CDR3 bases are TGTGCCAGCAGACCGACTAGCGGGGGGCCCTTCCACGAGCAGTACTTC. Encoded protein: CASRPTSGGPFHEQYF.

The V and J genes are TRBV5-1 and TRBJ2-5; a possible D gene is TRBD1 (6 bases). This CDR3 is built from 16 residues. V lost 0 bases and J lost 5, with 17 bases in between. Germline lookup yields CDR1 SGHRS and CDR2 YFSETQ. The CDR3 DNA follows: TGCGCCAGCAGCTTGGGAGAGACAGGTGGTTGGGAGACCCAGTACTTC. Translated: CASSLGETGGWETQYF.

Written as DNA, the CDR3 is TGTGCCAGCAATCCGGGACTTTTCACCTATAATTCACCCCTCCACTTT. Its translation is CASNPGLFTYNSPLHF. The J gene is TRBJ1-6, the V gene TRBV2, with a tentative D call TRBD1 (5 bases). Germline V lookup: CDR1 SNHLY, CDR2 FYNNEI. The CDR3 is 16 residues long. V gave up 7 bases and J gave up 2 bases, with 15 bases separating them.

The chain joins TRBV7-2 to TRBJ2-3; TRBD2 is a possible D gene (7 bases). The germline V gene encodes CDR1 SGHTA and CDR2 FQGNSA. Trimming cost V 1 base and J 1 base, with 18 bases left between them. The CDR3 has 18 residues. The CDR3 DNA is TGTGCCAGCAGCTTAGGGGGGCGGGGGCCGAGGGGCACAGATACGCAGTATTTT. Protein sequence: CASSLGGRGPRGTDTQYF.

The chain has TRBV19 and TRBJ2-1; D is perhaps TRBD2 (6 bases). Trimming left V 3 bases short and J 5 bases short, with 17 bases between. The CDR3 is 16 amino acids. CDR1 and CDR2 (germline): LNHDA, SQIVND (reference sequence). CDR3 protein: CASSMETSNLHNEQFF. DNA for the CDR3: TGTGCCAGTAGTATGGAGACTAGTAACCTCCACAATGAGCAGTTCTTC.

This clone was seen a single time. One junction end does not reproduce the germline sequence, and a read error may be involved. J is TRBJ2-6 and V is TRBV6-4; possibly TRBD1 for D (5 bases). The CDR3 loop spans 17 amino acids. In germline, CDR1 is MRHNA, CDR2 SNTAGT. The CDR3 loop reads CASSDSNGDSGADVLTF. CDR3 sequence (DNA): TGTGCCAGCAGTGACTCGAACGGAGACTCTGGGGCCGACGTCCTGACTTTC.

The gene calls are TRBV28 and TRBJ2-7; 9 positions match TRBD2. This CDR3 region has 15 residues. Germline V gene sequence: CDR1 MDHEN, CDR2 SYDVKM. V trimming: 4 bases; J trimming: 2 bases; junction bases outside the gene matches: 6. The CDR3 sequence is CASSSSGRRTYEQYF. The CDR3 DNA reads TGTGCCAGCAGTTCCAGCGGGAGGAGAACCTACGAGCAGTACTTC.

The count of this clone is one. The J gene is TRBJ1-1, the V gene TRBV19; a weak D match, TRBD1 (5 bases). Trimming pared 5 bases from V and 1 base from J, leaving 17 bases between. CDR3 size: 16 residues. Germline V gene lookup returns CDR1 LNHDA and CDR2 SQIVND (reference sequence). The CDR3 sequence: CASSPQVGGGNTEAFF. DNA of the CDR3: TGTGCCAGTAGTCCTCAGGTCGGGGGGGGGAACACTGAAGCTTTCTTT.

Of note for this clone: Other DNA sequences in the same sample also yield this CDR3. The chain has TRBV2 and TRBJ1-3; D is unresolved. Per the germline V gene, CDR1 is SNHLY and CDR2 is FYNNEI. The CDR3 covers 14 residues. V gave up 1 base and J gave up 11 bases, with 15 bases separating them. CDR3 sequence: CASSEGQWLSAIYF. The CDR3 nucleotides read TGTGCCAGCAGTGAAGGGCAGTGGCTAAGCGCCATATATTTT.

The V gene is TRBV15, the J gene TRBJ1-5; TRBD1 aligns across 9 bases. This CDR3 has 15 amino acids. The V segment lost 1 base and the J segment 7 bases; nucleotides outside the gene matches: 5. Per germline, CDR1 LNHNV and CDR2 YYDKDF (reference sequence). The CDR3 here is CATSRVGTGPQPQHF. CDR3 in DNA: TGTGCCACCAGCAGAGTGGGGACAGGGCCCCAGCCCCAGCATTTT.

In this sample, this clone turned up once. The rearrangement joins TRBV6-4 to TRBJ1-2; D not certain. Trimming cost V 2 bases and J 8 bases, with 18 bases left between them. In germline, CDR1 is MRHNA, CDR2 SNTAGT. The CDR3 length is 15 residues. Here the CDR3 reads CASSDRGGPIGGYTF. CDR3 DNA: TGTGCCAGCAGTGACCGGGGAGGGCCTATAGGAGGCTACACCTTC.

This clone was counted only a few times. The chain recombines TRBV7-4 with TRBJ2-2; 7 bases map to TRBD2. This CDR3 region has 13 residues. V lost 5 bases and J lost 4; bases outside the gene matches: 1. CDR1 is SGHVT, CDR2 SQSDAQ, per germline. The CDR3 sequence: CASSASGTGELFF. CDR3 nucleotides: TGTGCCAGCAGCGCTAGCGGCACCGGGGAGCTGTTTTTT. Complete variable domain (other parts from reference TRBV7-4 and TRBJ2-2): GAGVSQSPRYKVAKRGRDVALRCDSISGHVTLYWYRQTLGQGSEVLTYSQSDAQRDKSGRPSGRFSAERPERSVSTLKIQRTEQGDSAVYLCASSASGTGELFFGEGSRLTVL.

This rearrangement joins TRBV30 to TRBJ2-3; unclear D gene. This CDR3 is built from 14 residues. CDR1 is GTSNPN, CDR2 SVGIG, per germline (reference sequence). V lost 5 bases to trimming and J lost 2 bases, with 14 bases between them. The CDR3 region has the DNA TGTGCCTGGGGGCCCGGCACTCACACAGATACGCAGTATTTT. It yields the protein CAWGPGTHTDTQYF.